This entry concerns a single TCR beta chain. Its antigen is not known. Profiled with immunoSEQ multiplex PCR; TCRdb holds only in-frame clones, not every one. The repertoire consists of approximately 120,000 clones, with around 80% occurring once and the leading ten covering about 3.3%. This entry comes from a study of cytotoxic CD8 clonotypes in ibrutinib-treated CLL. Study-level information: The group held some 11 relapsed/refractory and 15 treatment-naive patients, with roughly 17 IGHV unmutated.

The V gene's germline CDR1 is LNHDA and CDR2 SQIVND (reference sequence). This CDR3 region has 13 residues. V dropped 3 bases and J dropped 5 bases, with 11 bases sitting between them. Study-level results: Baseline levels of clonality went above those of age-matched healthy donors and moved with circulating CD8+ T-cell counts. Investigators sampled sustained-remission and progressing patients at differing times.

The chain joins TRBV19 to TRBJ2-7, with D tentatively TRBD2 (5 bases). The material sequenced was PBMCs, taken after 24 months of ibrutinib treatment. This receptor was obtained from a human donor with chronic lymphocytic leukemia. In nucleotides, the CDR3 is TGTGCCAGTAGTATGGGGTTCGGGAACGAGCAGTACTTC. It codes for CASSMGFGNEQYF. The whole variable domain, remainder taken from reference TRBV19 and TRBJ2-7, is DGGITQSPKYLFRKEGQNVTLSCEQNLNHDAMYWYRQDPGQGLRLIYYSQIVNDFQKGDIAEGYSVSREKKESFPLTVTSAQKNPTAFYLCASSMGFGNEQYFGPGTRLTVT.